The 11 T cell receptor beta chains listed next were all sequenced from one sample in a study of blood T cell repertoires in COVID-19. The method was immunoSEQ multiplex PCR; TCRdb's version includes in-frame clones alone and lacks a portion of them. The sample contains 190,000 or so clones, roughly 77% of which appear only once. Sequencing was done on a sample of PBMCs or T cells enriched from blood (not recorded which). The receptors shown here come from a man in his forties who had recovered from COVID-19.

This chain links TRBV5-8 with TRBJ1-4, with D possibly matching TRBD1 (6 bases). CDR3 length: 17 residues. CDR1 is SGHTS and CDR2 is YDEGEE in the germline V gene. Between the trimmed V and J ends, which lost 2 bases and 6 bases, there was a span of 20 bases. CDR3 nucleotides: TGTGCCAGCAGCTTTTATCCCCGGCGGGGGCGCGATGAAAAACTGTTTTTT. It encodes CASSFYPRRGRDEKLFF.

V gene TRBV15 combines with J gene TRBJ2-3, with D possibly TRBD2 on 6 matching bases. The ends were cut back, 3 bases at V and 1 base at J, with 8 bases in the middle. This CDR3 spans 14 amino acids. The V gene's germline CDR1 is LNHNV and CDR2 YYDKDF (reference sequence). CDR3 nucleotides: TGTGCCACCAGCAGTGGGGAGGGCACAGATACGCAGTATTTT. It codes for CATSSGEGTDTQYF.

This chain connects TRBV30 to TRBJ2-1, with 9 bases that match TRBD2. Looked up from germline, CDR1 is GTSNPN and CDR2 is SVGIG (reference sequence). The CDR3 is made up of 16 amino acids. Losses at the gene ends were 1 base for V and 2 bases for J; bases not matched to a gene: 6. The CDR3 DNA follows: TGTGCCTGGAGTGGATCGAGCGGGGGGCCCTACAATGAGCAGTTCTTC. This gives the protein CAWSGSSGGPYNEQFF.

The chain combines TRBV12-3 or TRBV12-4 with TRBJ1-1, with a tentative D call TRBD1 (6 bases). The CDR3 consists of 12 residues. The germline V and J ends were trimmed by 8 bases and 9 bases, with 16 bases remaining between them. The CDR3 DNA follows: TGTGCCAGCGAAACCGGACAGCTCAAAGCTTTCTTT. This gives the protein CASETGQLKAFF.

The chain links TRBV7-8 to TRBJ2-5; the match to TRBD1 covers 8 bases. The CDR3 has 15 residues. In germline, CDR1 is SGHVS, CDR2 FQNEAQ. Losses at the gene ends were 5 bases for V and 5 bases for J; bases not matched to a gene: 10. The CDR3 reads CASSPWTGIGETQYF. Here the CDR3 DNA reads TGTGCCAGCAGCCCCTGGACAGGGATAGGGGAGACCCAGTACTTC.

This clone was observed a few times. The rearrangement links TRBV18 to TRBJ1-1; D gene uncertain. In germline, CDR1 is KGHSH, CDR2 LQKENI. Deletions cut 3 bases from V and 2 bases from J, with 10 bases between. The CDR3 runs to 14 residues. The CDR3 loop is CASSPDTINTEAFF. The CDR3 nucleotides are TGTGCCAGCTCACCCGACACGATTAACACTGAAGCTTTCTTT.

V gene TRBV12-5 combines with J gene TRBJ1-2; 7 nucleotides agree with TRBD1. The V gene end was trimmed by 1 base and the J gene end by 4 bases; junction bases not matched to a gene: 6. This CDR3 is built from 15 residues. The germline V gene encodes CDR1 LGHNT and CDR2 FRNRAP. CDR3: CASGLGDSRFYGYTF. Written as DNA, the CDR3 is TGTGCTAGTGGTTTGGGGGACAGCCGATTCTATGGCTACACCTTC.

The chain has TRBV28 and TRBJ1-2; 8 nucleotides match TRBD1. The CDR3 contains 12 residues. V trimming: 2 bases; J trimming: 8 bases; junction bases outside the gene matches: 1. CDR1 and CDR2 (germline): MDHEN, SYDVKM. CDR3 nucleotides: TGTGCCAGCAGTTTAGGACAGGGCGGCTACACCTTC. Protein product: CASSLGQGGYTF.

The chain recombines TRBV10-3 with TRBJ1-1; weak D call: TRBD1 (6 bases). Per the germline V gene, CDR1 is ENHRY and CDR2 is SYGVKD. This CDR3 is built from 13 residues. The V and J ends lost 5 bases and 4 bases respectively, with 11 bases between them. CDR3 amino acids: CAISRGTPTEAFF. The DNA of the CDR3 is TGTGCCATCAGTAGGGGGACCCCCACTGAAGCTTTCTTT.

This clone was seen only once. The rearrangement links TRBV6-6 to TRBJ1-6; D call uncertain. The CDR3 is made up of 18 amino acids. Germline V gene lookup returns CDR1 MNHNY and CDR2 SVGAGI (reference sequence). V was trimmed by 5 bases and J by 0 bases, leaving 17 bases between them. Here the CDR3 reads CASSLRSIGSSYNSPLHF. The CDR3, as DNA: TGTGCCAGCAGTCTACGGAGTATTGGGAGCTCCTATAATTCACCCCTCCACTTT.

The V gene is TRBV12-5, the J gene TRBJ2-5, with a weak D call TRBD2 (5 bases). Per germline, CDR1 LGHNT and CDR2 FRNRAP. This CDR3 contains 15 residues. Between the trimmed V and J ends, which lost 0 bases and 1 base, there was a span of 9 bases. The CDR3 protein is CASGLVGVSQETQYF. The CDR3 nucleotides are TGTGCTAGTGGTTTGGTCGGGGTATCCCAAGAGACCCAGTACTTC.